The 10 T cell receptor beta chains listed next were all sequenced from one sample in a study of early T cells in non-severe SARS-CoV-2 infection. TCRdb reprocessed the 5' RACE reads with MiXCR, giving one entry per CDR3 protein. The sample has 70,000 to 85,000 distinct CDR3 sequences, 9% to 15% seen once. Sequencing was done on a sample of whole blood. Source of these receptors: an adult who was a healthcare worker with PCR-confirmed SARS-CoV-2 infection or an uninfected control (not recorded which).

This chain links TRBV19 with TRBJ2-7; 8 bases agree with TRBD2. Unmatched junction bases numbered 10, after V lost 6 bases and J lost 0 bases. This CDR3 region has 16 residues. The germline CDR1 and CDR2 sequences are LNHDA and SQIVND (reference sequence). The CDR3 loop is CASSLVGRAISYEQYF. Here the CDR3 DNA reads TGTGCCAGTAGCCTGGTCGGGAGGGCCATCTCCTACGAGCAGTACTTC.

The V call is TRBV3-1, the J call TRBJ2-6, with D perhaps matching TRBD1 (6 bases). Between the trimmed V and J ends, which lost 3 bases and 0 bases, there was a span of 6 bases. CDR1 is LGHDT, CDR2 YNNKEL, per germline (reference sequence). This CDR3 is 15 amino acids long. Here the CDR3 reads CASSHRGSGANVLTF. As DNA, the CDR3 is TGTGCCAGCAGCCACAGGGGCTCTGGGGCCAACGTCCTGACTTTC.

This clonotype was detected many times. This chain joins TRBV20-1 and TRBJ2-7; 10 nucleotides align to TRBD2. The trim removed 2 bases at V and 2 bases at J, leaving 6 bases unmatched. The CDR3 spans 15 residues. Germline V CDR1 and CDR2: DFQATT, SNEGSKA (reference sequence). The CDR3 loop is CSARKPGLATYEQYF. For the CDR3, the DNA is TGCAGTGCTAGAAAGCCGGGACTAGCGACCTACGAGCAGTACTTC.

The chain recombines TRBV7-9 with TRBJ2-1; TRBD2 is a possible D gene (5 bases). Between the trimmed V and J ends, which lost 1 base and 0 bases, there was a span of 13 bases. The CDR3 sequence is 17 residues long. The germline V gene encodes CDR1 SEHNR and CDR2 FQNEAQ (reference sequence). CDR3 residues: CASSLVGRASSYNEQFF. The DNA for the CDR3 is TGTGCCAGCAGCTTAGTCGGGCGGGCCAGCTCCTACAATGAGCAGTTCTTC. Full variable domain (missing parts from reference TRBV7-9 and TRBJ2-1): DTGVSQNPRHKITKRGQNVTFRCDPISEHNRLYWYRQTLGQGPEFLTYFQNEAQLEKSRLLSDRFSAERPKGSFSTLEIQRTEQGDSAMYLCASSLVGRASSYNEQFFGPGTRLTVL.

A few counts support this clonotype. The chain has TRBV7-2 and TRBJ2-3; possible D gene TRBD1, 8 bases. This CDR3 has 18 amino acids. V dropped 5 bases and J dropped 0 bases, with 21 bases sitting between them. Germline V lookup: CDR1 SGHTA, CDR2 FQGNSA. The CDR3 sequence is CASSPGQGGLFSTDTQYF. The CDR3 DNA is TGTGCCAGCAGCCCCGGACAGGGAGGGTTATTTAGCACAGATACGCAGTATTTT.

This clonotype was observed a few times. The CDR3, as DNA: TGTGCCAGCAGCGAGGGGACAGGTCCTCCCTACGAGCAGTACTTC. This gives the protein CASSEGTGPPYEQYF. The chain joins TRBV5-4 to TRBJ2-7; 8 nucleotides agree with TRBD1. Germline V gene sequence: CDR1 SGHNT, CDR2 YYREEE (reference sequence). V shed 4 bases and J 2 bases; nucleotides not matched to a gene: 8. There are 15 residues in the CDR3.

The CDR3 loop reads CASSVIAGGEQYF. CDR3 nucleotides: TGTGCCAGCAGCGTCATCGCAGGGGGCGAGCAGTACTTC. The chain is built from TRBV2 and TRBJ2-7, with 7 nucleotides matching TRBD1. The CDR3 length is 13 residues. V gave up 6 bases and J gave up 6 bases; unmatched junction bases: 8. CDR1 SNHLY and CDR2 FYNNEI come from the germline V gene.

This clonotype was counted a few times. The chain has TRBV12-3 or TRBV12-4 and TRBJ1-2; possibly TRBD1 for D (5 bases). The CDR3 extends over 15 amino acids. V lost 0 bases and J lost 4, with 12 bases in between. CDR3 in amino acids: CASSLADSGRYGYTF. The CDR3 DNA sequence: TGTGCCAGCAGTTTAGCAGATTCAGGGCGCTATGGCTACACCTTC.

This clonotype was counted ten times or more. This chain links TRBV3-1 with TRBJ2-7, with 11 bases identical to TRBD1. The CDR3 has 14 amino acids. V trimming: 4 bases; J trimming: 2 bases; junction bases outside the gene matches: 1. CDR1 is LGHDT and CDR2 is YNNKEL in the germline V gene (reference sequence). The CDR3 sequence: CASSRGQGAYEQYF. The DNA of the CDR3 is TGTGCCAGCAGCCGGGGACAGGGGGCCTACGAGCAGTACTTC.

This clonotype was counted a few times. The V and J genes are TRBV18 and TRBJ2-2, with D hard to call. The ends were cut back, 2 bases at V and 5 bases at J, with 3 bases in the middle. There are 12 residues in the CDR3. Germline CDR1 and CDR2: KGHSH and LQKENI. As DNA, the CDR3 is TGTGCCAGCTCACCAGGAACCGGGGAGCTGTTTTTT. Its translation is CASSPGTGELFF.